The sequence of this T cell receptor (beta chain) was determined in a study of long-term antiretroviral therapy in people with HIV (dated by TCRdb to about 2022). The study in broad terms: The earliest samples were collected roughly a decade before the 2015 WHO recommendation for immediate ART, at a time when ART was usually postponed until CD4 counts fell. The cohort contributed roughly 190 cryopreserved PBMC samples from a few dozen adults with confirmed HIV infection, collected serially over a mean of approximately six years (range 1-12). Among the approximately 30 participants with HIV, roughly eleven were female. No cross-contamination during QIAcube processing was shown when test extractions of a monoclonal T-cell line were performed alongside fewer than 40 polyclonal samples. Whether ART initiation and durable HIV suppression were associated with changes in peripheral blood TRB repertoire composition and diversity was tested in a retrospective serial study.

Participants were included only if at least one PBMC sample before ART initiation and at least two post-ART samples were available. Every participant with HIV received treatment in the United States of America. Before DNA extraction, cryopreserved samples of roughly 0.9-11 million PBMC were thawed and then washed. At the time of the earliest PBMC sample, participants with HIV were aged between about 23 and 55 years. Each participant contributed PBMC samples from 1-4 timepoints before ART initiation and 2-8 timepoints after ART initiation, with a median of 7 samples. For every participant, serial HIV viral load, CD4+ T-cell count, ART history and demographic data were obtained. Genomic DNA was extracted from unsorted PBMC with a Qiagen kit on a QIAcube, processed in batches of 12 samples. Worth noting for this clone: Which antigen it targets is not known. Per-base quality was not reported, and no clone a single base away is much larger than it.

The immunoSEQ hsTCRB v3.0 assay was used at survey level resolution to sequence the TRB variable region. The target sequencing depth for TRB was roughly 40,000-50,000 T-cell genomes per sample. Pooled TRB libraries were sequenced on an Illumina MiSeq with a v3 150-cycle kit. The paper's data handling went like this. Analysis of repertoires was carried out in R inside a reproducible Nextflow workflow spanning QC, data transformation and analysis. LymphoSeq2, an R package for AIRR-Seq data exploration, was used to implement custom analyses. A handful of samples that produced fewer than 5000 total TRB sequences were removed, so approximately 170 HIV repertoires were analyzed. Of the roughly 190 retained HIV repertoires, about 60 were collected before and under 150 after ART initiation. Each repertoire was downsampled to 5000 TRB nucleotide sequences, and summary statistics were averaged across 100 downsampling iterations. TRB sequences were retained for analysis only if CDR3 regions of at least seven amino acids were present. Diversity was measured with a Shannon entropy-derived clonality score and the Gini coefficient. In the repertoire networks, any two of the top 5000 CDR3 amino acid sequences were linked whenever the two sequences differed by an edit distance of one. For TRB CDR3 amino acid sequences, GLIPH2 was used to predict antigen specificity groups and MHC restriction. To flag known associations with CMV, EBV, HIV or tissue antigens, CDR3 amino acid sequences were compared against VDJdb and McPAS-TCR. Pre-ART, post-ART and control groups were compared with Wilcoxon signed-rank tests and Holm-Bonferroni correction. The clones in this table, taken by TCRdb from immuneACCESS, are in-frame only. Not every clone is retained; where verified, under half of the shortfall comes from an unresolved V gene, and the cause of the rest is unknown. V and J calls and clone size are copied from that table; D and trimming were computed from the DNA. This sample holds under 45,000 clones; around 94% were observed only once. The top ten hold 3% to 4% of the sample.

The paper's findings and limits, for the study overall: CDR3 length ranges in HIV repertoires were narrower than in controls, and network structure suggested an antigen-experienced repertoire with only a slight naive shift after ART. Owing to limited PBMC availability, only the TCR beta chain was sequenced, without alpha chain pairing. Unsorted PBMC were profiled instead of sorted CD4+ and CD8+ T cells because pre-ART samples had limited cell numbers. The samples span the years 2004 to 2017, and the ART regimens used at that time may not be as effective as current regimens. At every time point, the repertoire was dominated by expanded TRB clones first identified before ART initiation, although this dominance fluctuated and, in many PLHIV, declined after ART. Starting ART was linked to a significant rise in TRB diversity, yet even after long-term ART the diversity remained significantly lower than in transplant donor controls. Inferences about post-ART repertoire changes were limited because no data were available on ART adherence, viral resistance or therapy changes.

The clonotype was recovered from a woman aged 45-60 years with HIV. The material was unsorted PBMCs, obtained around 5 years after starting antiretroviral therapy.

The CDR3 reads as follows: CASSVGGGLASSEQYF. The DNA sequence is given as TGTGCCAGCAGCGTAGGAGGAGGACTAGCGAGCTCCGAGCAGTACTTC. The chain is encoded by TRBV9 joined to TRBJ2-7; TRBD2 matches 9 bases in the middle. The CDR3 measures 16 amino acids from cysteine to phenylalanine. Only the CDR3 portion is preserved as DNA: 48 bases, with reading frame beginning at the first base. CDR1 is given as SGDLS and CDR2 as YYNGEE, both from the germline V gene. The junction shows trimming of 0 bases on V and 6 bases on J, and the gene matches do not reach 10 bases of it.